The sequence of this T cell receptor (beta chain) was determined in a study of cytomegalovirus exposure and HLA in healthy donors. Overall study results and limits: According to the study, 180 or so TCR beta chains were cytomegalovirus-associated.

CDR1 SGDLS and CDR2 YYNGEE come from the germline V gene. There are 13 residues in the CDR3. With 4 bases clipped from V and 11 bases from J, the junction kept 8 bases outside the gene matches. The donors were in the roughly 110-subject validation cohort; that cohort was separate from the roughly 700-subject first cohort. Produced via immunoSEQ multiplex PCR; TCRdb's table is partial and in-frame only. The sample holds fewer than 130,000 clones, more than 75% seen once. In regard to this clone: What it recognizes is unknown.

The sample taken for sequencing was PBMCs. The rearrangement links TRBV9 to TRBJ1-4, with 7 bases fitting TRBD1. This TCR was sampled from a woman under 40 in good health and CMV-seropositive. Written as DNA, the CDR3 is TGTGCCAGCAGCTCTAGACAGGGTGGGAAACTGTTTTTT. Residues: CASSSRQGGKLFF.